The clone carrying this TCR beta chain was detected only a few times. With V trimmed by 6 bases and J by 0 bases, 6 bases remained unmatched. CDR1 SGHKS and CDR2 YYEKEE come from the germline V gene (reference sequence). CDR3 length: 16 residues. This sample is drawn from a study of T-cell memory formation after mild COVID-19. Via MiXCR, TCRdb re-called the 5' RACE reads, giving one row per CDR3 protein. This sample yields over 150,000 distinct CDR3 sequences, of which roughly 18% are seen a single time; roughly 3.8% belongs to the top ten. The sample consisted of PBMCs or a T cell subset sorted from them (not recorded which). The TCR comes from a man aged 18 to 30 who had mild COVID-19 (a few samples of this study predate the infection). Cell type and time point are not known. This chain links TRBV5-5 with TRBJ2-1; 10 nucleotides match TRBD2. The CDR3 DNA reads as TGTGCCAGCAAAGAACTAGCGGGGAGCTCCTACAATGAGCAGTTCTTC. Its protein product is CASKELAGSSYNEQFF. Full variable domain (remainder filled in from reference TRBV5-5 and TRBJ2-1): DAGVTQSPTHLIKTRGQQVTLRCSPISGHKSVSWYQQVLGQGPQFIFQYYEKEERGRGNFPDRFSARQFPNYSSELNVNALLLGDSALYLCASKELAGSSYNEQFFGPGTRLTVL.